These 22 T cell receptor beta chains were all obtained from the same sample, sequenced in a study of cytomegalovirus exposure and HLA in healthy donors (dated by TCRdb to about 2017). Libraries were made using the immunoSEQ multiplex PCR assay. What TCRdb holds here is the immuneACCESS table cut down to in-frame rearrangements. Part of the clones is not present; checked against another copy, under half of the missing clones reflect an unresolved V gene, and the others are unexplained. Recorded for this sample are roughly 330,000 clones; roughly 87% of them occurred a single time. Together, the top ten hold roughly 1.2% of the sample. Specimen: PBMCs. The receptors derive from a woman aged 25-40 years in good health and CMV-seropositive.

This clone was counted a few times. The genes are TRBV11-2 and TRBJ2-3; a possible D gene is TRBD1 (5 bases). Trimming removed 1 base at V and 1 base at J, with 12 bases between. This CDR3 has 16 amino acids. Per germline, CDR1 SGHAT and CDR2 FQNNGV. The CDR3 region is CASSLGQRIRTDTQYF. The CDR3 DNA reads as TGTGCCAGCAGCTTAGGACAGCGCATTCGCACAGATACGCAGTATTTT.

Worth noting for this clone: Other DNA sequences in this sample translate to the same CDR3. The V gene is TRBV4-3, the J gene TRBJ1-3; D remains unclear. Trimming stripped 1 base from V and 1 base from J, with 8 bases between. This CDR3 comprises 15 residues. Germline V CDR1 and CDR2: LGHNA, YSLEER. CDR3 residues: CASSQAGGSGNTIYF. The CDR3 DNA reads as TGCGCCAGCAGCCAAGCGGGAGGGTCTGGAAACACCATATATTTT.

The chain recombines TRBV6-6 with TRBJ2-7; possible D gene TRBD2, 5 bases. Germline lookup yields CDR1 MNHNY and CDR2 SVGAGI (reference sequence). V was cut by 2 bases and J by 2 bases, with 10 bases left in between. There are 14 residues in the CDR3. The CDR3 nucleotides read TGTGCCAGCAGTTACCGGACTGGGGCCTACGAGCAGTACTTC. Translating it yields CASSYRTGAYEQYF.

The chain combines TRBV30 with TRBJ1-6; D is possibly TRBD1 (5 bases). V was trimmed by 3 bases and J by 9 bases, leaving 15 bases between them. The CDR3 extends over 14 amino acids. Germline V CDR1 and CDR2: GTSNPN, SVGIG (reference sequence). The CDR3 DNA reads TGTGCCTGGAGCCCCGACAGAAGTGGTTCACCCCTCCACTTT. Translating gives CAWSPDRSGSPLHF.

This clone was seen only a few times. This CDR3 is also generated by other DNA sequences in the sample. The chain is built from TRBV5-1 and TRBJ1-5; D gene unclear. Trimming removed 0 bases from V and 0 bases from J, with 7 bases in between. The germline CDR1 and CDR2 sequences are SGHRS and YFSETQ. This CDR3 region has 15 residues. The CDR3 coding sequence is TGCGCCAGCAGCTTGGACAGCTATAGCAATCAGCCCCAGCATTTT. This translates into CASSLDSYSNQPQHF. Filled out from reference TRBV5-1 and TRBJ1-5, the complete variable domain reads KAGVTQTPRYLIKTRGQQVTLSCSPISGHRSVSWYQQTPGQGLQFLFEYFSETQRNKGNFPGRFSGRQFSNSRSEMNVSTLELGDSALYLCASSLDSYSNQPQHFGDGTRLSIL.

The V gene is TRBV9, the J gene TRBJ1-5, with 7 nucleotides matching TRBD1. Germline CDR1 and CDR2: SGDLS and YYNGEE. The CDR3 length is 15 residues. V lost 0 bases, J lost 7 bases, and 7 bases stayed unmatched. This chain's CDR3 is CASSVGTGAGQPQHF. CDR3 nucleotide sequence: TGTGCCAGCAGCGTAGGCACAGGGGCGGGCCAGCCCCAGCATTTT.

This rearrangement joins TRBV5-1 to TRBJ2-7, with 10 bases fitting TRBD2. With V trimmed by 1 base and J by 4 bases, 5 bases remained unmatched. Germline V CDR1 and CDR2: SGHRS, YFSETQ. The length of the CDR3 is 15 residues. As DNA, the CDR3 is TGCGCCAGCAGCTTGTTTACTAGCGGGAATTACGAGCAGTACTTC. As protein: CASSLFTSGNYEQYF.

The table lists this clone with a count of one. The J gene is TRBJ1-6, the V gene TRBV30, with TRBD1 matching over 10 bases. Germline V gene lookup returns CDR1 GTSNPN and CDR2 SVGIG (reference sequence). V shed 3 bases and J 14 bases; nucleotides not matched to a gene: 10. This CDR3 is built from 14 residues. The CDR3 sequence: CAWSSGTGVPTLHF. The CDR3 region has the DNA TGTGCCTGGAGCTCAGGGACAGGGGTCCCCACCCTCCACTTT.

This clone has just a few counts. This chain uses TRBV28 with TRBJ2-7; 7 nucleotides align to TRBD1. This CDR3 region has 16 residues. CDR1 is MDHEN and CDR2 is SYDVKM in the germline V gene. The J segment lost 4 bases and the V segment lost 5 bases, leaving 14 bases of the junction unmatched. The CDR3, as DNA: TGTGCCAGCAGTCCAAGACAGGGAGTCGGGGAGTACGAGCAGTACTTC. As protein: CASSPRQGVGEYEQYF.

DNA of the CDR3: TGTGCCAGCAGACCGGACAGGTATAGCAATCAGCCCCAGCATTTT. It is translated as CASRPDRYSNQPQHF. The chain is built from TRBV2 and TRBJ1-5; the match to TRBD1 covers 7 bases. This CDR3 comprises 15 residues. V lost 6 bases to trimming and J lost 0 bases; unmatched junction nucleotides: 5. Germline CDR1 is SNHLY and CDR2 is FYNNEI.

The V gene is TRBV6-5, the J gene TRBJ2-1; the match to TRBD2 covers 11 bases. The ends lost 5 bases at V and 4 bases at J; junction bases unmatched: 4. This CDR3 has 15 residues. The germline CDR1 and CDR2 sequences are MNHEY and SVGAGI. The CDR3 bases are TGTGCCAGCAGTCCGGGACTAGCGGTATACAATGAGCAGTTCTTC. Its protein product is CASSPGLAVYNEQFF.

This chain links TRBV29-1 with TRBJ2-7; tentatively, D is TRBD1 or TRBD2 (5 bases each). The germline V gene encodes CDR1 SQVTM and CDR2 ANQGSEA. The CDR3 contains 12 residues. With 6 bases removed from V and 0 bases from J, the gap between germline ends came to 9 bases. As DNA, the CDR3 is TGCAGCGTGGGACCGAGCTCCTACGAGCAGTACTTC. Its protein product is CSVGPSSYEQYF.

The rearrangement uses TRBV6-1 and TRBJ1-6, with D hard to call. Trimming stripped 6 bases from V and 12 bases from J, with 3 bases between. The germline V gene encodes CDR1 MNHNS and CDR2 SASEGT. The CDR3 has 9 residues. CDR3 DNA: TGTGCCAGCAGCCGACCCCTCCACTTT. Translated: CASSRPLHF.

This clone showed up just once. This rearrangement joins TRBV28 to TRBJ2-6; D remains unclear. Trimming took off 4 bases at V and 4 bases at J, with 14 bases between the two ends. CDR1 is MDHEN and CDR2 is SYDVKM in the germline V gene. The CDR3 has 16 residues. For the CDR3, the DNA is TGTGCCAGCAGTTCCCTAATCGATCGGGGGGCCAACGTCCTGACTTTC. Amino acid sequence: CASSSLIDRGANVLTF.

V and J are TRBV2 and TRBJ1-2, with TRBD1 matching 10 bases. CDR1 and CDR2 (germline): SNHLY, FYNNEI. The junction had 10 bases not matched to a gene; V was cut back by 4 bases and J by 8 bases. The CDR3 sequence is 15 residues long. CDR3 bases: TGTGCCAGCAGTGGGCCCAGACAGGGGGCGGGCGGCTACACCTTC. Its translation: CASSGPRQGAGGYTF.

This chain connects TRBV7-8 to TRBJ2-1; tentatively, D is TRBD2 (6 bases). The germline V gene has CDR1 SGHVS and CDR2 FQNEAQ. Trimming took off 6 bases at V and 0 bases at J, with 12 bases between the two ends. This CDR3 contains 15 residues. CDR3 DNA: TGTGCCAGCAGGGGAGGTGACAGCTCCTACAATGAGCAGTTCTTC. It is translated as CASRGGDSSYNEQFF.

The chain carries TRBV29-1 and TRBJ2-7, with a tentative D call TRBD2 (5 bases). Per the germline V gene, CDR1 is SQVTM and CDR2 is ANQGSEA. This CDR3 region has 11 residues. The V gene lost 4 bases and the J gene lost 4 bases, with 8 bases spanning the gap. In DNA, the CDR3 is TGCAGCGTTGTCCGGGGTTACGAGCAGTACTTC. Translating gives CSVVRGYEQYF.

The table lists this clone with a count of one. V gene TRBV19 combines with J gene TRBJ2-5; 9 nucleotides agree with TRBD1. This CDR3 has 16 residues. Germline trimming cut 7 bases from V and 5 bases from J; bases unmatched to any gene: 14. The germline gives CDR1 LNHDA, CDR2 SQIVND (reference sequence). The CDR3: CASTQGNRGPVETQYF. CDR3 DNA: TGTGCCAGTACCCAAGGTAACAGGGGGCCGGTGGAGACCCAGTACTTC.

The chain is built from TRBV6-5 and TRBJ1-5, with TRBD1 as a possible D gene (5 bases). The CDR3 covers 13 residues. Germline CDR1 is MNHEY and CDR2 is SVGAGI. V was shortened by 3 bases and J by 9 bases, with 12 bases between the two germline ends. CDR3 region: CASSYGAFRPQHF. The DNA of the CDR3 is TGTGCCAGCAGTTATGGGGCGTTCCGGCCCCAGCATTTT.

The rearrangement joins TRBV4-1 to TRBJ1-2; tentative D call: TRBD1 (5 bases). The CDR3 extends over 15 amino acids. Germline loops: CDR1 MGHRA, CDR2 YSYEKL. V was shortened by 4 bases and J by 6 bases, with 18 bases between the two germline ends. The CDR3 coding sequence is TGCGCCAGCAGCCGTGGGGGGGTTGGTTCAGATGGCTACACCTTC. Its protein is CASSRGGVGSDGYTF.

The DNA of the CDR3 is TGTGCCAGCAGCCGTGGGACAGGGGCCCAGCCCCAGCATTTT. This translates into CASSRGTGAQPQHF. The rearrangement links TRBV27 to TRBJ1-5, with 10 bases fitting TRBD1. This CDR3 has 14 amino acids. V shed 6 bases, J shed 7 bases, and the junction held 6 bases outside the gene matches. Germline V gene data show CDR1 as MNHEY and CDR2 as SMNVEV (reference sequence).

The CDR3 sequence: CASSPGDRAAWSEAFF. For the CDR3, the DNA is TGTGCCAGCAGCCCAGGGGACAGGGCGGCTTGGTCTGAAGCTTTCTTT. V gene TRBV7-9 combines with J gene TRBJ1-1; 9 nucleotides match TRBD1. The CDR3 has 16 residues. In germline, CDR1 is SEHNR, CDR2 FQNEAQ (reference sequence). J was trimmed by 6 bases and V by 5 bases; bases with no gene match: 13.